This TCR beta chain was obtained from a study of technical replicates of blood from several donors. Germline V lookup: CDR1 MGHRA, CDR2 YSYEKL. The CDR3 has 15 residues. With 0 bases removed from V and 3 bases from J, the gap between germline ends came to 11 bases. The table came from immunoSEQ multiplex PCR; TCRdb's copy has only in-frame clones and leaves some out. The sample records about 50,000 clones, around 96% being singletons. This rearrangement joins TRBV4-1 to TRBJ1-1; tentative D call: TRBD1 (5 bases). Sequenced sample: T cells isolated from PBMCs. This clonotype originated in a human donor in good health. The CDR3 protein is CASSQDIAGHTEAFF. The CDR3, as DNA: TGCGCCAGCAGCCAAGATATAGCGGGACACACTGAAGCTTTCTTT.